This TCR beta chain comes out of a study of shared clonotypes between healthy human individuals. Note on this clone: Its target is unknown.

An even split of each subset's genomic DNA across several immunoSEQ plates was performed. The sorted-subset replicate PCRs were given 150 to 200 ng DNA, which is 30,000 or so T cell genomes. Clones were read by immunoSEQ multiplex PCR, and TCRdb kept only the in-frame ones, dropping some. The data show 550,000 to 850,000 clones, with under 80% seen just once and less than 2% held by the top ten. Study-wide findings and caveats: It was the non-shared clonotypes that had lower generation probabilities than clonotypes shared by all four donors.

The CDR3 is made up of 10 amino acids. Germline assignment: CDR1 DFQATT and CDR2 SNEGSKA (reference sequence). This receptor was taken from a woman aged 25-40 years in good health. Sequencing was performed on memory CD4+ T cells sorted from blood. Subset indicated: CD45RA-negative fraction. The J gene is TRBJ2-1, the V gene TRBV20-1; D remains ambiguous. The DNA for the CDR3 is TGCAGCGCCCCTGTGGGGATCGAGTTCTTC. Protein sequence: CSAPVGIEFF.